This TCR beta chain was identified during a study of CD8+CD57+ T cells in acquired aplastic anemia. Whole-study context: On average, sorted CD4+ and CD8+ cells gave 3.2 ug of DNA. CD4+ cell libraries from healthy donors averaged about 10.8 million reads. Whole-study results and caveats: About 30 shared CD8+ CDR3s appeared highly expressed within patients' immunodominant clones.

A word on this clonotype: The antigen remains unidentified.

Trimming took 8 bases from V and 13 from J, leaving 21 bases between them. The CDR3 is 14 amino acids. Germline V gene data show CDR1 as LNHDA and CDR2 as SQIVND (reference sequence). TCR beta VDJ and CDR3 were profiled, and genomic DNA was the template. From the reads, TCRdb called clonotypes with MiXCR, one entry per CDR3 protein. The repertoire holds about 180,000 distinct CDR3 sequences, less than 55% seen once, with about 2.9% in the top ten. This TCR came from a human donor in good health. Sequencing was performed on sorted CD4+, CD8+, or CD8+CD57+ T cells (not recorded which) from PBMCs. The genes are TRBV19 and TRBJ1-6; TRBD1 might be the D (6 bases). The DNA of the CDR3 is TGTGCCAGTGGACCGGGGGGCGCGAGTTCGCCCCTCCACTTT. It specifies CASGPGGASSPLHF.